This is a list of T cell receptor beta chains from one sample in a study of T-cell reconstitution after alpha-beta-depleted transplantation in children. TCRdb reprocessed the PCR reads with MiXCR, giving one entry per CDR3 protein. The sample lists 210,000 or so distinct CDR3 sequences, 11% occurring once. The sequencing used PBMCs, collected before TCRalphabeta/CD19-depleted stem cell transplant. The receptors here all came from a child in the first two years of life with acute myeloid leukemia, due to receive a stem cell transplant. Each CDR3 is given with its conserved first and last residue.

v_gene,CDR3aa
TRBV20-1,CSALELGREKLFF
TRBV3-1,CASSLRTADTQYF
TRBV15,CATSRDRVYGDTQYF
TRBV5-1,CASSLSSGGFLNEQFF
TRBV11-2,CASSLGVRQNLITGELFF
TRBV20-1,CSARLERNTGELFF
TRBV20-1,CSARAPGGLYSNQPQHF
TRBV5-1,CASSLVLAGGGDTQYF
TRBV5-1,CASRFLAGKYNEQFF
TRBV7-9,CASTLGQNTEAFF
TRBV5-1,CDSSLSGSTDTQYF
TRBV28,CASTQTDTGNSPLHF
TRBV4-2,CASSELKREGRGETQYF
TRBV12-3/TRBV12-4,CASSPWAGGPNNEQFF
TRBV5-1,CASSLTSDEQYF
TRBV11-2,CASPGPQRSTDTQYF
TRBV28,CASSSTIYEQYF
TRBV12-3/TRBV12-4,CASSPGLAFNEQFF
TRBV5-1,CASSLALLAQEQYF
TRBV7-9,CASSFPLGGVNTEAFF
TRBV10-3,CAIRPGQGNYGYTF
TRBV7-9,CASSWGYFTDTQYF
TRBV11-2,CASSPHRWDGYTF
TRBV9,CASSGGFGVREQYF
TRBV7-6,CASSLVRSGAYNEQFF
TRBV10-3,CAISALSGSSYQQYF
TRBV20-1,CSASPGNTIYF
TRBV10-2,CASSDYMNTEAFF
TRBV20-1,CSARKLAGGQYNEQFF
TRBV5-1,CASSWTGDANTGELFF
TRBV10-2,CASSELGSRTDTQYF
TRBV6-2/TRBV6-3,CASSYPQTSGGAAQYF
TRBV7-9,CASSLGYQPQHF
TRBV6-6,CASSYPGNEQFF
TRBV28,CASSSRRGAGANVLTF
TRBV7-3,CASGLARDNEQFF
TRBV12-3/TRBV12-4,CASTSTGTYNSPLHF
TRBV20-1,CSAGTNEKLFF
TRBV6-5,CASSDRNQPQHF
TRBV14,CASSLPGTGGLEQYF
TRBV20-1,CSASDSAAQFF
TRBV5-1,CASSLDGTENYGYTF
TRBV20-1,CSAGRGQINEKLFF
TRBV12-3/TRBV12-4,CASGDRVHDNEQFF
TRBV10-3,CAISGRVQETQYF
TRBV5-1,CASSLGPSGTNEKLFF
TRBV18,CASSRDTLNTEAFF
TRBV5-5,CASSLALTGAGEGETQYF
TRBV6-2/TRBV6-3,CASSPRLAGIYEQYF
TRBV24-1,CATGGAGYTGELFF
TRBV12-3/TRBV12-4,CASSFSQGSFGELFF
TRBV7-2,CASSSGSGSLVQYF
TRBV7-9,CASSSQRDDYNEQFF
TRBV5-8,CASSLTGTARYGYTF
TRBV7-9,CASSLLGAITEAFF
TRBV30,CAWSVLAGSYNEQFF
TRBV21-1,CASSRTGAEQYF
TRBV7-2,CASSRDRVGKLFF
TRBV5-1,CASSRTSGRREQYF